The 6 T cell receptor beta chains reported below all come from one sample, sequenced in a study of OX40 agonist ivuxolimab in advanced cancers. Sequencing used immunoSEQ multiplex PCR; TCRdb keeps in-frame clones, though not all of them. Of around 70,000 clones listed, around nine tenths are singletons. Sequences were derived from CD4+ or CD8+ T cells sorted from blood, sampled in a trial of the OX40 agonist ivuxolimab. These receptor sequences come from an adult with an advanced solid tumor such as melanoma, head and neck, liver or kidney cancer.

The rearrangement links TRBV5-1 to TRBJ2-3; 12 bases are shared with TRBD2. The V and J ends lost 4 bases and 2 bases, in that order; junction bases with no gene match: 5. The length of the CDR3 is 16 residues. CDR1 and CDR2 (germline): SGHRS, YFSETQ. CDR3 sequence (DNA): TGCGCCAGCAGCAGGGGACTAGCGGGCCCCACAGATACGCAGTATTTT. It translates to CASSRGLAGPTDTQYF.

The chain carries TRBV4-1 and TRBJ1-5; D not certain. Trimming left V 1 base short and J 3 bases short, with 13 bases between. The germline CDR1 and CDR2 sequences are MGHRA and YSYEKL. The CDR3 has 16 amino acids. The CDR3 loop is CASSQGSGIDNQPQHF. CDR3 DNA sequence: TGCGCCAGCAGCCAAGGATCGGGGATCGACAATCAGCCCCAGCATTTT.

The rearrangement uses TRBV7-6 and TRBJ1-5; unclear D gene. This CDR3 comprises 14 residues. The germline V gene has CDR1 SGHVS and CDR2 FNYEAQ. Trimming left V 8 bases short and J 9 bases short, with 20 bases between. The CDR3 loop is CASGRTAGEGPQHF. CDR3 sequence (DNA): TGTGCCAGCGGCCGGACGGCAGGAGAAGGGCCCCAGCATTTT.

The rearrangement uses TRBV27 and TRBJ1-2; D gene uncertain. Trimming stripped 9 bases from V and 1 base from J, with 21 bases between. The germline V gene encodes CDR1 MNHEY and CDR2 SMNVEV (reference sequence). The CDR3 totals 16 residues. The CDR3 DNA reads TGTGCCAGGAAACGGACGTTACGATGGGATAACTATGGCTACACCTTC. The encoded protein is CARKRTLRWDNYGYTF.

The genes are TRBV19 and TRBJ1-5; a weak D match, TRBD1 (5 bases). V shed 5 bases and J shed 3 bases, with 14 bases lying between them. The CDR3 has 15 amino acids. Germline CDR1 LNHDA, CDR2 SQIVND (reference sequence). The CDR3 nucleotides read TGTGCCAGTAGTTTAGCAGGGATCGACAATCAGCCCCAGCATTTT. Its translation is CASSLAGIDNQPQHF.

The V gene is TRBV5-6, the J gene TRBJ1-4; D remains ambiguous. The CDR3 contains 17 residues. V lost 0 bases to trimming and J lost 3 bases, with 15 bases between them. Germline values: CDR1 SGHDT, CDR2 YYEEEE. The CDR3 sequence is CASSLGSRRLANEKLFF. The DNA of the CDR3 is TGTGCCAGCAGCTTGGGCAGCCGGAGGTTGGCTAATGAAAAACTGTTTTTT.